The 22 T cell receptor beta chains below come from one sample, sequenced in a study of control samples from healthy donors and cancer patients. The table came from immunoSEQ multiplex PCR; TCRdb's copy has only in-frame clones and leaves some out. The table shows about 100,000 clones, with roughly 84% occurring only once. The sequenced material came from blood. These receptors all stem from a woman aged 45-65 years in good health.

V and J are TRBV9 and TRBJ2-1; D ambiguous. The V gene lost 5 bases and the J gene lost 7 bases, with 13 bases spanning the gap. The CDR3 has 13 residues. The germline CDR1 and CDR2 sequences are SGDLS and YYNGEE. The CDR3 loop reads CASSGTVWNEQFF. The CDR3, as DNA: TGTGCCAGCAGTGGAACAGTCTGGAATGAGCAGTTCTTC.

V is TRBV14 and J is TRBJ1-1; TRBD1 agrees at 8 bases. The CDR3 length is 13 residues. J lost 11 bases, V lost 3 bases, and 8 bases had no gene match. Germline lookup yields CDR1 SGHDN and CDR2 FVKESK. Here the CDR3 DNA reads TGTGCCAGCAGCCACGGAACAGGGGGGACGGCTTTCTTT. Its translation is CASSHGTGGTAFF.

This clone was detected only once. The V gene is TRBV30, the J gene TRBJ2-1, with unresolved D. Trimming took off 6 bases at V and 10 bases at J, with 10 bases between the two ends. The CDR3 has 10 residues. CDR1 and CDR2 (germline): GTSNPN, SVGIG (reference sequence). CDR3 region: CACLIKEQFF. The CDR3 nucleotides are TGTGCCTGTCTTATAAAGGAGCAGTTCTTC.

This clone has more than one count but fewer than ten. Other DNA sequences in the same sample also yield this CDR3. The CDR3 coding sequence is TGTGCCAGCAGTTTAGGGCCAAACACTGAAGCTTTCTTT. Translating it yields CASSLGPNTEAFF. The gene calls are TRBV12-3 or TRBV12-4 and TRBJ1-1; D remains ambiguous. V dropped 1 base and J dropped 2 bases, with 5 bases sitting between them. This CDR3 region has 13 residues.

This sequence joins TRBV5-6 and TRBJ1-2, with 8 bases aligning to TRBD1. This CDR3 spans 15 amino acids. From germline, CDR1 is SGHDT and CDR2 YYEEEE. Losses at the gene ends were 0 bases for V and 3 bases for J; bases not matched to a gene: 4. The CDR3 reads CASSLGDRPHYGYTF. CDR3 coding DNA: TGTGCCAGCAGCTTGGGGGACAGGCCCCACTATGGCTACACCTTC.

This clone has just one count. V is TRBV7-9 and J is TRBJ2-2; the D gene is possibly TRBD2 (7 bases). V was trimmed by 7 bases and J by 6 bases, leaving 21 bases between them. Germline-derived CDR1 and CDR2 are SEHNR and FQNEAQ (reference sequence). The length of the CDR3 is 16 residues. DNA for the CDR3: TGTGCCAGCACACCGAGGGGGGGCGGAGAGGCCGGGGAGCTGTTTTTT. Its protein product is CASTPRGGGEAGELFF.

This sequence joins TRBV18 and TRBJ1-5; D perhaps matches TRBD1 (6 bases). The CDR3 spans 16 residues. The V end was cut by 6 bases, the J end by 0 bases, with 15 bases between. Looked up from germline, CDR1 is KGHSH and CDR2 is LQKENI. Here the CDR3 reads CASSRGRTYSNQPQHF. The CDR3 region has the DNA TGTGCCAGCTCCCGGGGGCGGACTTATAGCAATCAGCCCCAGCATTTT.

The gene calls are TRBV2 and TRBJ2-7, with TRBD2 matching 11 bases. The V gene's germline CDR1 is SNHLY and CDR2 FYNNEI. This CDR3 comprises 13 residues. V was clipped by 4 bases and J by 7 bases; unmatched bases: 3. In DNA form, the CDR3 reads TGTGCCAGCAGTGCTAGCGGGGGGTGGGAGCAGTACTTC. Encoded protein: CASSASGGWEQYF.

The rearrangement uses TRBV16 and TRBJ1-1, with D tentatively TRBD1 (6 bases). Between the trimmed V and J ends, which lost 1 base and 9 bases, there was a span of 12 bases. CDR1 is KGHSY, CDR2 FQNENV, per germline. CDR3 size: 13 residues. The CDR3 spells CASSQYPGGKAFF. In DNA, the CDR3 is TGTGCCAGCAGCCAATATCCTGGGGGCAAAGCTTTCTTT.

The rearrangement joins TRBV11-2 to TRBJ2-2; D is unresolved. The CDR3 extends over 14 amino acids. Trimming took 1 base from V and 6 from J, leaving 9 bases between them. The V gene's germline CDR1 is SGHAT and CDR2 FQNNGV. CDR3 coding DNA: TGTGCCAGCAGCTTAGTGTTTGGGGCCGGGGAGCTGTTTTTT. It yields the protein CASSLVFGAGELFF.

The chain couples TRBV10-3 to TRBJ2-7, with 13 positions matching TRBD2. Germline CDR1 is ENHRY and CDR2 is SYGVKD. V trimming: 6 bases; J trimming: 3 bases; junction bases outside the gene matches: 2. This CDR3 comprises 14 residues. The CDR3 region is CAISGTSGIYEQYV. The CDR3, as DNA: TGTGCCATCAGCGGGACTAGCGGGATCTACGAGCAGTACGTC.

The gene calls are TRBV10-3 and TRBJ2-7; D is uncertain. The CDR3 consists of 14 residues. The V gene's germline CDR1 is ENHRY and CDR2 SYGVKD. Trimming left V 5 bases short and J 2 bases short, with 13 bases between. The CDR3 is CAISQTGSTYEQYV. The CDR3 DNA sequence: TGTGCCATCAGTCAAACGGGCAGCACCTACGAGCAGTACGTC.

V gene TRBV7-3 combines with J gene TRBJ2-3; 8 bases map to TRBD2. Trimming cost V 5 bases and J 5 bases; bases outside gene matches: 21. Germline V gives CDR1 SGHTA, CDR2 FQGTGA. The CDR3 has 19 residues. CDR3 sequence (DNA): TGTGCCAGCAGCCCAAGGCCTGGTTTCGGGGGGGCCGAGGGAGATACGCAGTATTTT. Its translation is CASSPRPGFGGAEGDTQYF.

This clone is medium-sized by share. This rearrangement joins TRBV2 to TRBJ2-7; 10 nucleotides agree with TRBD1. The germline V gene encodes CDR1 SNHLY and CDR2 FYNNEI. The V gene end was trimmed by 10 bases and the J gene end by 4 bases; junction bases not matched to a gene: 7. CDR3 length: 13 amino acids. CDR3 protein: CATEGTGEYEQYF. DNA of the CDR3: TGTGCCACGGAGGGGACAGGGGAATACGAGCAGTACTTC.

This clone has only one observation. This chain connects TRBV19 to TRBJ2-7; TRBD1 matches at 7 bases. CDR1 LNHDA and CDR2 SQIVND come from the germline V gene (reference sequence). The J segment lost 9 bases and the V segment lost 5 bases, leaving 13 bases of the junction unmatched. This CDR3 comprises 14 residues. The CDR3: CASSATGTAQGQYV. CDR3 bases: TGTGCCAGTAGTGCTACTGGGACAGCTCAAGGGCAGTACGTC.

V gene TRBV12-3 or TRBV12-4 combines with J gene TRBJ1-2, with 8 bases fitting TRBD1. J lost 4 bases, V lost 6 bases, and 4 bases had no gene match. There are 13 residues in the CDR3. The CDR3 DNA is TGTGCCAGCAGATCGGGACAGGCCTATGGCTACACCTTC. It is translated as CASRSGQAYGYTF.

V is TRBV5-1 and J is TRBJ2-1, with D tentatively TRBD2 (5 bases). The CDR3 spans 16 residues. Trimming cost V 0 bases and J 0 bases, with 10 bases left between them. CDR1 and CDR2 (germline): SGHRS, YFSETQ. This CDR3 is CASSLGAGNSYNEQFF. CDR3 DNA: TGCGCCAGCAGCTTGGGTGCCGGGAACTCCTACAATGAGCAGTTCTTC.

The V call is TRBV15, the J call TRBJ1-1; D gene uncertain. The CDR3 contains 12 residues. Germline loops: CDR1 LNHNV, CDR2 YYDKDF (reference sequence). V dropped 3 bases and J dropped 8 bases, with 10 bases sitting between them. In nucleotides, the CDR3 is TGTGCCACCAGCAGCGGATCCCTAGAAGCTTTCTTT. It codes for CATSSGSLEAFF. The variable domain in full, with the rest retrieved from reference TRBV15 and TRBJ1-1, is DAMVIQNPRYQVTQFGKPVTLSCSQTLNHNVMYWYQQKSSQAPKLLFHYYDKDFNNEADTPDNFQSRRPNTSFCFLDIRSPGLGDTAMYLCATSSGSLEAFFGQGTRLTVV.

This chain joins TRBV28 and TRBJ2-7; 7 bases map to TRBD2. After removal of 2 bases from V and 3 bases from J, the junction contained 1 base not matched to a gene. Germline V gives CDR1 MDHEN, CDR2 SYDVKM. The CDR3 has 13 amino acids. The CDR3 nucleotides read TGTGCCAGCAGTTTAGGGAGGGGCTACGAGCAGTACGTC. Its protein is CASSLGRGYEQYV.

The gene calls are TRBV12-5 and TRBJ2-2, with D maybe TRBD1 (5 bases). Trimming removed 0 bases from V and 6 bases from J, with 17 bases in between. The CDR3 is 17 amino acids. Per the germline V gene, CDR1 is LGHNT and CDR2 is FRNRAP. The CDR3 sequence: CASGLVRKGDISGELFF. DNA of the CDR3: TGTGCTAGTGGTTTGGTACGAAAAGGGGATATCTCCGGGGAGCTGTTTTTT.

This chain joins TRBV24-1 and TRBJ2-2, with D tentatively TRBD1 (6 bases). V was trimmed by 4 bases and J by 0 bases, leaving 14 bases between them. Looked up from germline, CDR1 is KGHDR and CDR2 is SFDVKD. This CDR3 is 17 amino acids long. This CDR3 is CATSDPWGRTNTGELFF. In nucleotides, the CDR3 is TGTGCCACCAGTGACCCGTGGGGGCGCACGAACACCGGGGAGCTGTTTTTT.

The V gene is TRBV2, the J gene TRBJ1-1, with TRBD1 matching over 8 bases. Germline V CDR1 and CDR2: SNHLY, FYNNEI. The CDR3 is 14 amino acids. V shed 7 bases and J 1 base; nucleotides not matched to a gene: 5. The CDR3 region is CASTGQGQNTEAFF. DNA of the CDR3: TGTGCCAGCACTGGACAGGGCCAGAACACTGAAGCTTTCTTT. The full variable domain, with the rest looked up from reference TRBV2 and TRBJ1-1, is EPEVTQTPSHQVTQMGQEVILRCVPISNHLYFYWYRQILGQKVEFLVSFYNNEISEKSEIFDDQFSVERPDGSNFTLKIRSTKLEDSAMYFCASTGQGQNTEAFFGQGTRLTVV.